One TCR beta chain is described in this entry. Its antigen is not known. This record belongs to a study of Ad26.COV2.S vaccination and SARS-CoV-2 variants. Study information: Donor allocation was to the COV1001 Ad26.COV2.S trial arm. Study-wide results and limits: Vaccinees reportedly had broad spike-specific CD8+ and CD4+ T cell responses. From the TCR breadth and depth analyses, total T cell responses may have been underestimated.

The table came from immunoSEQ multiplex PCR; TCRdb's copy has only in-frame clones and leaves some out. The sample has 400,000 to 450,000 clones, 80% to 95% seen once. Regarding treatment: 15 to 20 received Ad26.COV2.S at low or high dose, single or two shots; about 5 received placebo; per-sample allocation not given. Samples came from day 63 after the first vaccine or placebo injection. Within Boston, the person who donated was an adult of 18-55 years. V lost 0 bases and J 2 bases, leaving 19 bases between the germline ends. Germline assignment: CDR1 MGHRA and CDR2 YSYEKL. The CDR3 runs 18 residues. The sample in question was peripheral blood, obtained in a trial of Ad26.COV2.S vaccine versus placebo. This TCR was recovered from a person aged 18-60 years who received the Ad26.COV2.S COVID-19 vaccine or a placebo. J is TRBJ2-5 and V is TRBV4-1, with a tentative D call TRBD1 (6 bases). In nucleotides, the CDR3 is TGCGCCAGCAGCCAAGAAGGTCCTTGGACAGCCATTCAAGAGACCCAGTACTTC. This sequence encodes CASSQEGPWTAIQETQYF.